This entry describes one T cell receptor (beta chain). This clonotype turned up a few times. It lacks a known antigen. Per-base qualities were not stored, and no clone one base away is much larger. Libraries were prepared through multiplex PCR. The instrument given in TCRdb is Illumina HiSeq 4000. TCR beta libraries were built with iRepertoire HTBI primers and Arm-PCR amplification of CDR3 regions. Before sequencing, the PCR products went through gel purification. The published analysis was carried out like this. Across samples, about 64 TRBV and 12 to 15 TRBJ segments were identified and used for gene usage analysis of CDR3 amino acid clonotypes. COPE and FqMerger were used to merge filtered high-quality paired reads into contigs. BLAST was used to align contigs to the IMGT TRBV, TRBD and TRBJ reference genes, and CDR3 was defined following IMGT. Clonotypes above 0.1% frequency were classified as highly expanded clones. Shannon entropy was used to measure repertoire diversity, and the Gini coefficient was used to measure V-J evenness. Clonotypes shared by more than one individual were considered public. TCRdb passed the public sequencing reads through fastp at Q25 and MiXCR, retaining productive beta sequences. Rows are combined by CDR3 protein, so each entry shows the most common genes and DNA. These V and J calls derive from TCRdb rather than the authors' analysis. This sample is represented by 350,000 to 500,000 distinct CDR3 sequences; approximately 22% of them were singletons. The ten largest clonotypes hold approximately 15% of the sample.

The record originates from a study of regulatory T cells in long-lasting Graves disease (dated by TCRdb to the early 2020s). A note on the overall study: Persistent Graves' disease was defined as persistently positive TSH receptor autoantibodies together with antithyroid drug treatment for over 5 years. Patients with persistent Graves' disease were compared with patients with newly diagnosed Graves' disease using TCR sequencing and RNA sequencing of peripheral blood. The study was conducted in China and was registered as a clinical trial. A total of roughly 35 samples underwent TCR sequencing: around 13 from persistent and about 20 from newly diagnosed Graves' disease patients. On average, persistent Graves' disease patients in the clinical cohort had been on antithyroid drugs for around ten years.

The investigation overall reported the following: Persistent patients shared more public clonotypes among themselves (fewer than 3,000) than newly diagnosed patients did (over 900). Sequencing and analysis were restricted to the TCR beta chain. As a limitation, the authors acknowledged that the small sample size may reduce accuracy. The study examined only peripheral blood because the primary lesion, thyroid tissue, could not be accessed. Persistent disease showed preferential use of TRBV28, TRBJ1-2 and TRBJ2-5, whereas newly diagnosed disease favored TRBV20-1 and TRBJ2-1. Lower TCR Shannon entropy and fewer highly expanded clones were observed in persistent Graves' disease patients than in newly diagnosed patients, which suggested clonal expansion.

CDR1 and CDR2 were assigned from the germline V gene (reference sequence) as LNHDA and SQIVND. The CDR3 runs 12 residues from the cysteine to the phenylalanine. Only CDR3 DNA is held: 36 bases, read in frame from base 1. V and J are truncated by 7 bases and 7 bases respectively, leaving an intervening sequence of 10 bases. The time point label of this sample denotes: persistent/refractory GD, antithyroid drugs over 5 years with positive TRAb. For both TCR sequencing and RNA sequencing, RNA was extracted from PBMCs in TRIzol. The diagnosis of Graves' disease followed American Thyroid Association guidelines. Patients were recruited from an endocrinology department in Xi'an, China. Each patient gave about 8.1 milliliters of peripheral blood, collected in an EDTA anticoagulant tube. Ficoll Paque Plus density gradient separation was used to isolate PBMCs, and no additional T cell sorting was done. An Agilent 2100 Bioanalyzer and agarose gel were used to assess RNA quality, and a NanoDrop 2000 was used to measure RNA concentration.

Sequenced here: peripheral blood mononuclear cells (PBMCs), sampled when the disease was refractory, from a patient treated with antithyroid drugs. The clonotype was recovered from a female donor with Graves disease. The sequence is built from TRBV19 and TRBJ2-2; the D gene is unclear. DNA sequence: TGTGCCAGTAAAGGGTACAACGGGGAGCTGTTTTTT. This sequence encodes CASKGYNGELFF.